The sequence of this TCR beta chain was determined in a study of blood T cell repertoires in COVID-19. This CDR3 region has 14 residues. Trimming stripped 0 bases from V and 3 bases from J, with 10 bases between. Per germline, CDR1 SGHNT and CDR2 YYREEE (reference sequence). Here immunoSEQ multiplex PCR was the method, and the copy in TCRdb shows in-frame clones only, minus some. Among 100,000 to 150,000 clones listed, around 88% were seen once. The chain couples TRBV5-4 to TRBJ2-7; D might be TRBD1 (6 bases). The clonotype was recovered from a man in his fifties with acute or convalescent COVID-19. The sample taken for sequencing was peripheral blood. This chain's CDR3 is CASSLEQGGYEQYF. As DNA, the CDR3 is TGTGCCAGCAGCTTGGAACAGGGTGGCTACGAGCAGTACTTC.